These 29 T cell receptor beta chains originate from one sample sequenced in a study of cytomegalovirus exposure and HLA in healthy donors (dated by TCRdb to the late 2010s). The method behind the library was the immunoSEQ multiplex PCR assay. A mixture of 60 forward primers for TCR Vbeta segments and 13 reverse primers for TCR Jbeta segments was used in the multiplex PCR. TCRdb stores this immuneACCESS table with in-frame sequences only. Part of the clones is absent; in the studies checked, under half of the shortfall reflects unresolved V genes, and no reason is known for the rest. The table for this sample lists around 180,000 clones; around 80% of them were counted only once. The biggest ten clones account for 1.2% of the sample. Sequenced: PBMCs. Every receptor here comes from a girl aged 2-10 years in good health and CMV-seropositive.

This clone was observed at least ten times. This chain links TRBV25-1 with TRBJ1-4; D perhaps matches TRBD1 (6 bases). Trimming stripped 10 bases from V and 3 bases from J, with 12 bases between. Germline CDR1 is MGHDK and CDR2 is SYGVNS. CDR3 length equals 13 residues. The CDR3: CATTGQSNEKLFF. DNA for the CDR3: TGTGCCACTACCGGACAGTCTAATGAAAAACTGTTTTTT.

This chain links TRBV5-4 with TRBJ2-3, with 13 bases lining up with TRBD2. Germline assignment: CDR1 SGHNT and CDR2 YYREEE (reference sequence). This CDR3 comprises 16 residues. V trimming: 4 bases; J trimming: 4 bases; junction bases outside the gene matches: 6. CDR3 DNA: TGTGCCAGCAGCGACCGGACTAGCGGGAGATCAGATACGCAGTATTTT. Translating gives CASSDRTSGRSDTQYF.

The V call is TRBV5-1, the J call TRBJ2-1, with TRBD2 as a possible D gene (7 bases). The germline V and J ends were trimmed by 0 bases and 6 bases, with 16 bases remaining between them. Germline V lookup: CDR1 SGHRS, CDR2 YFSETQ. CDR3 length equals 16 residues. The DNA of the CDR3 is TGCGCCAGCAGCTTGGAAGGGGGGGGCCCCTTCAATGAGCAGTTCTTC. Translating gives CASSLEGGGPFNEQFF.

This clone was observed a few times. V gene TRBV5-1 combines with J gene TRBJ2-7, with TRBD1 as a possible D gene (6 bases). The CDR3 runs to 13 residues. V lost 6 bases and J lost 4, with 14 bases in between. Germline values: CDR1 SGHRS, CDR2 YFSETQ. The CDR3 DNA reads as TGCGCCAGCAATACGACAGGTCTGTACGAGCAGTACTTC. It translates to CASNTTGLYEQYF.

The chain recombines TRBV28 with TRBJ2-5, with 13 bases identical to TRBD2. The CDR3 spans 15 residues. CDR1 is MDHEN and CDR2 is SYDVKM in the germline V gene. Unmatched junction bases numbered 5, after V lost 6 bases and J lost 4 bases. CDR3 in DNA: TGTGCCAGCAGCGCCGGACTAGCGGGAGCAGAGACCCAGTACTTC. This sequence encodes CASSAGLAGAETQYF. Based on the CDR3 plus reference TRBV28 and TRBJ2-5, the full variable domain is DVKVTQSSRYLVKRTGEKVFLECVQDMDHENMFWYRQDPGLGLRLIYFSYDVKMKEKGDIPEGYSVSREKKERFSLILESASTNQTSMYLCASSAGLAGAETQYFGPGTRLLVL.

This chain connects TRBV5-6 to TRBJ2-1; 7 positions agree with TRBD2. With V trimmed by 3 bases and J by 5 bases, 14 bases remained unmatched. The germline CDR1 and CDR2 sequences are SGHDT and YYEEEE. CDR3 length equals 17 residues. In DNA form, the CDR3 reads TGTGCCAGCAGCTACACGTGGGCGGGAGTAGCCGACAATGAGCAGTTCTTC. This codes for CASSYTWAGVADNEQFF.

The CDR3 DNA reads TGTGCCAGCAGTGAAGCGCTACGCACAGGGCCTAGCAATCAGCCCCAGCATTTT. As protein: CASSEALRTGPSNQPQHF. The J gene is TRBJ1-5, the V gene TRBV6-1; possibly TRBD1 for D (6 bases). CDR1 and CDR2 from the germline V gene are MNHNS and SASEGT. The CDR3 runs to 18 residues. Trimming left V 0 bases short and J 0 bases short, with 15 bases between.

J is TRBJ2-5 and V is TRBV2; 10 positions match TRBD1. Germline CDR1 is SNHLY and CDR2 is FYNNEI. J gave up 5 bases and V 4 bases, and 7 bases lay outside the gene matches. The CDR3 is 15 amino acids. CDR3 sequence: CASSVRQGAGETQYF. CDR3 sequence (DNA): TGTGCCAGCAGTGTACGACAGGGGGCAGGGGAGACCCAGTACTTC. Combining the CDR3 with reference TRBV2 and TRBJ2-5 gives the whole variable domain EPEVTQTPSHQVTQMGQEVILRCVPISNHLYFYWYRQILGQKVEFLVSFYNNEISEKSEIFDDQFSVERPDGSNFTLKIRSTKLEDSAMYFCASSVRQGAGETQYFGPGTRLLVL.

The V and J genes are TRBV4-1 and TRBJ2-3; 7 positions match TRBD2. The CDR3 runs to 16 residues. Germline CDR1 MGHRA, CDR2 YSYEKL. V lost 2 bases and J lost 0; bases outside the gene matches: 5. The CDR3 reads CASSQRWGGSTDTQYF. The DNA of the CDR3 is TGCGCCAGCAGCCAACGGTGGGGGGGTAGCACAGATACGCAGTATTTT.

This clone showed up just once. The chain carries TRBV19 and TRBJ1-6, with D tentatively TRBD1 (5 bases). V was cut by 3 bases and J by 5 bases, with 11 bases left in between. The germline V gene has CDR1 LNHDA and CDR2 SQIVND (reference sequence). This CDR3 has 15 residues. This chain's CDR3 is CASSIFEGDNSPLHF. CDR3 bases: TGTGCCAGTAGTATCTTTGAAGGGGATAATTCACCCCTCCACTTT.

This clone was detected a few times. This chain links TRBV6-4 with TRBJ1-1; D is possibly TRBD1 (5 bases). CDR3 length: 14 residues. CDR1 and CDR2 (germline): MRHNA, SNTAGT. Trimming left V 0 bases short and J 10 bases short, with 15 bases between. CDR3 nucleotides: TGTGCCAGCAGTGACTCGGGGCAGGCCGCGCGAGCTTTCTTT. Encoded protein: CASSDSGQAARAFF.

This clone was recorded a few times. The chain carries TRBV9 and TRBJ1-4; D may be TRBD1 (6 bases). The CDR3 extends over 14 amino acids. Germline CDR1 reads SGDLS; CDR2 reads YYNGEE. V was trimmed by 0 bases and J by 3 bases, leaving 6 bases between them. DNA for the CDR3: TGTGCCAGCAGCGTAGGACAGGCTAATGAAAAACTGTTTTTT. It codes for CASSVGQANEKLFF.

A single count supports this clone. The chain employs TRBV28 and TRBJ1-1; D may be TRBD1 (5 bases). CDR1 is MDHEN and CDR2 is SYDVKM in the germline V gene. Trimming stripped 4 bases from V and 7 bases from J, with 16 bases between. The CDR3 runs 14 residues. The DNA for the CDR3 is TGTGCCAGCAGTTCTTCCTCAGGGCTCTATGAAGCTTTCTTT. This translates into CASSSSSGLYEAFF. The full variable domain, rest sourced from reference TRBV28 and TRBJ1-1, is DVKVTQSSRYLVKRTGEKVFLECVQDMDHENMFWYRQDPGLGLRLIYFSYDVKMKEKGDIPEGYSVSREKKERFSLILESASTNQTSMYLCASSSSSGLYEAFFGQGTRLTVV.

The chain uses TRBV19 and TRBJ2-7; possible D gene TRBD1, 6 bases. Germline V gene lookup returns CDR1 LNHDA and CDR2 SQIVND (reference sequence). V was cut by 7 bases and J by 6 bases, with 16 bases left in between. CDR3 size: 13 residues. The CDR3 nucleotides are TGTGCCAGTACCCCCCTTGAAGGGGGCGAGCAGTACTTC. It encodes CASTPLEGGEQYF.

In its sample, this clone was seen a few times. The rearrangement joins TRBV6-1 to TRBJ2-1; TRBD1 agrees at 7 bases. The CDR3 has 14 amino acids. Germline loops: CDR1 MNHNS, CDR2 SASEGT. J gave up 7 bases and V 7 bases, and 10 bases lay outside the gene matches. The CDR3 DNA sequence: TGTGCCAGCACATGGGACAGTATTTCGAATGAGCAGTTCTTC. As protein: CASTWDSISNEQFF.

This clone was found once. V usage is TRBV19 and J usage is TRBJ1-3; D call uncertain. The CDR3 extends over 16 amino acids. From germline, CDR1 is LNHDA and CDR2 SQIVND (reference sequence). Trimming removed 1 base at V and 0 bases at J, with 10 bases between. The DNA of the CDR3 is TGTGCCAGTAGTATAGTATCGCGGCGCTCTGGAAACACCATATATTTT. Translating it yields CASSIVSRRSGNTIYF.

The CDR3 loop reads CASSLEIGAPGYTF. CDR3 DNA sequence: TGTGCCAGCAGCCTTGAGATAGGGGCACCTGGCTACACCTTC. This sequence joins TRBV9 and TRBJ1-2; D perhaps matches TRBD1 (5 bases). The V end lost 4 bases, the J end lost 7 bases, and 17 bases lay between the germline ends. The CDR3 consists of 14 residues. Germline values: CDR1 SGDLS, CDR2 YYNGEE.

The V call is TRBV29-1, the J call TRBJ2-7; 9 bases match TRBD1. This CDR3 spans 14 amino acids. V was clipped by 6 bases and J by 5 bases; unmatched bases: 11. Germline-derived CDR1 and CDR2 are SQVTM and ANQGSEA. Here the CDR3 reads CSVTGTGKHHEQYF. In nucleotides, the CDR3 is TGCAGCGTCACCGGGACAGGGAAGCACCACGAGCAGTACTTC.

This clone was observed a single time. The genes are TRBV5-3 and TRBJ2-7, with 12 bases matching TRBD2. TRBV5-3 belongs to the ORF category, with a function that is uncertain. The V segment lost 4 bases and the J segment 2 bases; nucleotides outside the gene matches: 10. The CDR3 is 17 residues long. This CDR3 is CARSKNPRLAGAYEQYF. The CDR3 bases are TGTGCCAGAAGCAAGAATCCCCGACTAGCGGGGGCCTACGAGCAGTACTTC.

This sequence joins TRBV11-2 and TRBJ2-7; TRBD2 agrees at 8 bases. The germline V gene encodes CDR1 SGHAT and CDR2 FQNNGV. The junction had 13 bases not matched to a gene; V was cut back by 0 bases and J by 3 bases. This CDR3 contains 18 residues. CDR3 protein: CASSLDLVSGARYYEQYF. The CDR3 nucleotides are TGTGCCAGCAGCTTAGATCTTGTTAGCGGGGCGAGGTACTACGAGCAGTACTTC. The entire variable domain, with the rest obtained from reference TRBV11-2 and TRBJ2-7, is as follows: EAGVAQSPRYKIIEKRQSVAFWCNPISGHATLYWYQQILGQGPKLLIQFQNNGVVDDSQLPKDRFSAERLKGVDSTLKIQPAKLEDSAVYLCASSLDLVSGARYYEQYFGPGTRLTVT.

This chain connects TRBV7-2 to TRBJ1-3; D possibly corresponds to TRBD1 (5 bases). V was cut by 0 bases and J by 0 bases, with 12 bases left in between. This CDR3 contains 17 residues. Germline-derived CDR1 and CDR2 are SGHTA and FQGNSA. The CDR3 reads CASSLALGGSSGNTIYF. As DNA, the CDR3 is TGTGCCAGCAGCTTAGCCCTTGGGGGGAGCTCTGGAAACACCATATATTTT.

The chain combines TRBV27 with TRBJ1-5; D unresolved. The CDR3 runs to 15 residues. With 6 bases removed from V and 5 bases from J, the gap between germline ends came to 17 bases. CDR1 and CDR2 from the germline V gene are MNHEY and SMNVEV (reference sequence). The CDR3 protein is CASSRSSTWDQPQHF. The CDR3 region has the DNA TGTGCCAGCAGCAGGTCCTCCACCTGGGATCAGCCCCAGCATTTT.

J is TRBJ1-1 and V is TRBV7-3; TRBD1 is a possible D gene (5 bases). Trimming pared 6 bases from V and 7 bases from J, leaving 15 bases between. The CDR3 sequence is 13 residues long. Germline values: CDR1 SGHTA, CDR2 FQGTGA. In DNA form, the CDR3 reads TGTGCCAGCAGTTTAGGAGGGGTCGGTGAAGCTTTCTTT. Its translation: CASSLGGVGEAFF.

The chain couples TRBV2 to TRBJ1-6; TRBD1 agrees at 10 bases. J gave up 7 bases and V 5 bases, and 5 bases lay outside the gene matches. Germline assignment: CDR1 SNHLY and CDR2 FYNNEI. The CDR3 extends over 15 amino acids. This chain's CDR3 is CASSRTGGLNSPLHF. CDR3 DNA sequence: TGTGCCAGCAGTCGGACAGGGGGGCTGAATTCACCCCTCCACTTT.

V gene TRBV7-6 combines with J gene TRBJ2-3, with D possibly matching TRBD2 (6 bases). Trimming removed 0 bases at V and 3 bases at J, with 10 bases between. Germline V gene data show CDR1 as SGHVS and CDR2 as FNYEAQ. CDR3 length: 15 amino acids. CDR3 in DNA: TGTGCCAGCAGCTTAGCAGGGAGGTATACAGATACGCAGTATTTT. It encodes CASSLAGRYTDTQYF.

The rearrangement uses TRBV19 and TRBJ1-2; possibly TRBD1 for D (5 bases). V was clipped by 8 bases and J by 4 bases, with 11 bases between them. This CDR3 has 12 residues. CDR1 is LNHDA and CDR2 is SQIVND in the germline V gene (reference sequence). The CDR3 region is CASGLGGYGYTF. The CDR3 DNA reads as TGTGCCAGTGGTTTGGGGGGCTATGGCTACACCTTC.

The genes are TRBV18 and TRBJ2-7; 9 positions match TRBD2. This CDR3 comprises 15 residues. After removal of 0 bases from V and 3 bases from J, the junction contained 3 bases not matched to a gene. Germline loops: CDR1 KGHSH, CDR2 LQKENI. CDR3 bases: TGTGCCAGCTCACCACCGACGCGGGGGGGCTACGAGCAGTACTTC. Translating gives CASSPPTRGGYEQYF.

The genes are TRBV7-3 and TRBJ1-1; D perhaps matches TRBD1 (6 bases). The V gene lost 4 bases and the J gene lost 8 bases, with 20 bases spanning the gap. CDR1 and CDR2 from the germline V gene are SGHTA and FQGTGA. This CDR3 spans 15 amino acids. CDR3 amino acids: CASSSSPGGGREAFF. As DNA, the CDR3 is TGTGCCAGCAGCTCCTCACCGGGGGGCGGGAGAGAAGCTTTCTTT.

This clone came up many times. This chain connects TRBV27 to TRBJ2-2, with 11 bases aligning to TRBD2. The CDR3 contains 18 residues. The trim removed 6 bases at V and 2 bases at J, leaving 11 bases unmatched. In germline, CDR1 is MNHEY, CDR2 SMNVEV (reference sequence). The CDR3 is CASRKLAGAPINTGELFF. The CDR3 bases are TGTGCCAGCAGAAAACTAGCGGGGGCCCCAATAAACACCGGGGAGCTGTTTTTT.